The 6 T cell receptor beta chains in this list originate from one sample, sequenced in a study of Ad26.COV2.S vaccination and SARS-CoV-2 variants. Sequencing was performed with immunoSEQ multiplex PCR; in TCRdb, only in-frame clones are kept and a portion is missing. The sample lists some 190,000 clones; 87% were seen once. This sample comprised peripheral blood, obtained after recovery from COVID-19. The receptors derive from a human donor who had recovered from COVID-19.

The J gene is TRBJ2-4, the V gene TRBV9; D perhaps matches TRBD2 (5 bases). With 3 bases removed from V and 9 bases from J, the gap between germline ends came to 16 bases. The CDR3 totals 14 residues. CDR1 and CDR2 from the germline V gene are SGDLS and YYNGEE. CDR3 region: CASSATPDSTIQYF. The CDR3 DNA follows: TGTGCCAGCAGCGCAACCCCGGACTCGACCATTCAGTACTTC.

The chain is built from TRBV5-1 and TRBJ2-2, with TRBD2 matching 12 bases. Losses at the gene ends were 4 bases for V and 7 bases for J; bases not matched to a gene: 5. The CDR3 has 15 amino acids. The germline V gene encodes CDR1 SGHRS and CDR2 YFSETQ. CDR3 coding DNA: TGCGCCAGCAGCCAGACTAGCGGGAGTATCGGGGAGCTGTTTTTT. Translated: CASSQTSGSIGELFF.

This sequence joins TRBV12-3 or TRBV12-4 and TRBJ1-5; D is perhaps TRBD1 (5 bases). There are 13 residues in the CDR3. V was pared by 5 bases and J by 5 bases, with 10 bases between. The CDR3 DNA is TGTGCCAGCAGTCCAGGGAGGCATCAGCCCCAGCATTTT. Amino acid sequence: CASSPGRHQPQHF.

The DNA for the CDR3 is TGTGCCAGCAGCGACAGGGATCAGCCCCAGCATTTT. Encoded protein: CASSDRDQPQHF. This chain uses TRBV6-5 with TRBJ1-5, with 7 positions matching TRBD1. The CDR3 spans 12 residues. V trimming: 6 bases; J trimming: 5 bases; junction bases outside the gene matches: 1. Germline lookup yields CDR1 MNHEY and CDR2 SVGAGI.

This clone was detected once. V and J are TRBV3-1 (or the pseudogene TRBV3-2) and TRBJ2-1; a possible D gene is TRBD1 (6 bases). CDR1 is LGHDT and CDR2 is YNNKEL in the germline V gene (reference sequence). The V end lost 6 bases, the J end lost 0 bases, and 12 bases lay between the germline ends. The CDR3 is 15 amino acids. CDR3 sequence reads: CASRGIQGSYNEQFF. For the CDR3, the DNA is TGTGCCAGCAGGGGGATACAGGGCTCCTACAATGAGCAGTTCTTC.

The gene calls are TRBV5-6 and TRBJ2-3; D not resolved. This CDR3 is 15 amino acids long. V shed 1 base and J shed 2 bases, with 11 bases lying between them. Germline V gene sequence: CDR1 SGHDT, CDR2 YYEEEE. CDR3 protein: CASSLFSVFTDTQYF. In DNA, the CDR3 is TGTGCCAGCAGCTTGTTCTCCGTATTCACAGATACGCAGTATTTT. Full variable domain (outside the CDR3, taken from reference TRBV5-6 and TRBJ2-3): DAGVTQSPTHLIKTRGQQVTLRCSPKSGHDTVSWYQQALGQGPQFIFQYYEEEERQRGNFPDRFSGHQFPNYSSELNVNALLLGDSALYLCASSLFSVFTDTQYFGPGTRLTVL.